This entry describes one TCR beta chain. The antigen remains unidentified. V gave up 2 bases and J gave up 5 bases; unmatched junction bases: 7. The length of the CDR3 is 15 residues. Germline V gene sequence: CDR1 MNHNY, CDR2 SVGAGI (reference sequence). The assay was immunoSEQ multiplex PCR, and TCRdb's table has in-frame clones only and misses some. The profile shows over 25,000 clones, about four fifths of them singletons. The data derive from a study of OX40 agonist ivuxolimab in advanced cancers. Study-wide points: Relatively little clonal expansion, among the lowest observed, appeared in partial responders at 0.1-3.0 mg/kg. The study observed clonal expansion of CD4+ and CD8+ blood T cells by week 6 at 0.1 to 3.0 mg/kg.

The V call is TRBV6-6, the J call TRBJ1-2, with 8 bases matching TRBD1. This TCR was sampled from an adult with an advanced solid tumor such as melanoma, head and neck, liver or kidney cancer. The sequencing used CD4+ or CD8+ T cells sorted from blood, collected in a trial of the OX40 agonist ivuxolimab. Here the CDR3 reads CASSYDRGEGYGYTF. The DNA of the CDR3 is TGTGCCAGCAGTTACGACAGGGGCGAGGGATATGGCTACACCTTC.